This note documents a single T cell receptor (beta chain) sequence. This sample was included in a study of T cell repertoires in cytomegalovirus infection. From the reads, TCRdb called clonotypes with MiXCR, one entry per CDR3 protein. The profile shows roughly 230,000 distinct CDR3 sequences, more than 15% of them singletons. CDR1 is SGHVS, CDR2 FNYEAQ, per germline. This CDR3 is 13 amino acids long. Trimming shortened V by 3 bases and J by 5 bases, and 8 bases separated the two germline ends. The TCR sequence derives from a human donor in good health (CMV status not recorded). Some clones in this sample may be carry-over from other donors' samples. Sequenced material: CD8+ T cells from PBMCs. This chain joins TRBV7-6 and TRBJ2-1; no definite D call. The CDR3 DNA reads TGTGCCAGCAGCTTTATCCCCAACAATGAGCAGTTCTTC. Its protein product is CASSFIPNNEQFF.